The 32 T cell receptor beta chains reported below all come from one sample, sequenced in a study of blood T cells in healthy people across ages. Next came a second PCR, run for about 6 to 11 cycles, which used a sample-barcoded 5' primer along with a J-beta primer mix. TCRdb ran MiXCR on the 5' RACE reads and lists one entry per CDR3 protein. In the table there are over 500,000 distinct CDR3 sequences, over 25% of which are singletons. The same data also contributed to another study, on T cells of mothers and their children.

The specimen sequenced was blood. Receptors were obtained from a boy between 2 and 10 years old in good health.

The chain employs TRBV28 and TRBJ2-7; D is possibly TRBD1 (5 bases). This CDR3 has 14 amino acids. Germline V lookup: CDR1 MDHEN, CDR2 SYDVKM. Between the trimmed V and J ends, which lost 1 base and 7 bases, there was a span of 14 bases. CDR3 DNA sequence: TGTGCCAGCAGTTTATCCAGGGTTCTAGGTGAGCAGTACTTC. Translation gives CASSLSRVLGEQYF.

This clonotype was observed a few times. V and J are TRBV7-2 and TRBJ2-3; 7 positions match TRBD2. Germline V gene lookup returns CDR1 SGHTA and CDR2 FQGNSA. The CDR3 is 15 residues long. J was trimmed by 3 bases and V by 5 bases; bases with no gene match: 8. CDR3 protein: CASSPWLAVTDTQYF. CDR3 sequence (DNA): TGTGCCAGCAGCCCGTGGCTAGCGGTTACAGATACGCAGTATTTT.

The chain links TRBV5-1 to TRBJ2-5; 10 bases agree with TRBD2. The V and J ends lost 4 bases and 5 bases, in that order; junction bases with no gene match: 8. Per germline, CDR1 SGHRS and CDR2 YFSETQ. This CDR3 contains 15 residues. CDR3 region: CASSPSGLAAETQYF. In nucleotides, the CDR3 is TGCGCCAGCAGCCCCTCAGGACTAGCGGCGGAGACCCAGTACTTC.

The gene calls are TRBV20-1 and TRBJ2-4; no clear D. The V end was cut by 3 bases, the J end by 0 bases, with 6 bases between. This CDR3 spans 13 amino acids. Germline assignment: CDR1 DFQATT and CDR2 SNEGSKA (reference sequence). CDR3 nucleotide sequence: TGCAGTGCTAGTGGCTTAGCCAAAAACATTCAGTACTTC. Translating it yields CSASGLAKNIQYF.

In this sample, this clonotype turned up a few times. This chain's CDR3 is CASSQLGGANLYEQYF. For the CDR3, the DNA is TGTGCCAGCAGCCAATTAGGAGGGGCCAACCTCTACGAGCAGTACTTC. This chain links TRBV3-1 with TRBJ2-7; weak D call: TRBD2 (6 bases). V lost 2 bases and J 3 bases, leaving 17 bases between the germline ends. Per germline, CDR1 LGHDT and CDR2 YNNKEL (reference sequence). This CDR3 contains 16 residues.

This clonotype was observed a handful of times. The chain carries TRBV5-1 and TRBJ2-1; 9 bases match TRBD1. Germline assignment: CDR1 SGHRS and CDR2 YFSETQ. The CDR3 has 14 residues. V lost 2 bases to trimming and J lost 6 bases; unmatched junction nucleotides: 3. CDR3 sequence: CASSLRTGANEQFF. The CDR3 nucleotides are TGCGCCAGCAGCTTACGGACAGGGGCCAATGAGCAGTTCTTC.

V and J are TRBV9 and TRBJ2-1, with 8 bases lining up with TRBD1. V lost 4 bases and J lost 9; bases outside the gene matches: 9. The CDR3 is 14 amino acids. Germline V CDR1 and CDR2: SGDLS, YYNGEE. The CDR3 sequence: CASSPQTGVGEQFF. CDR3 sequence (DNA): TGTGCCAGCAGCCCCCAGACAGGGGTAGGTGAGCAGTTCTTC.

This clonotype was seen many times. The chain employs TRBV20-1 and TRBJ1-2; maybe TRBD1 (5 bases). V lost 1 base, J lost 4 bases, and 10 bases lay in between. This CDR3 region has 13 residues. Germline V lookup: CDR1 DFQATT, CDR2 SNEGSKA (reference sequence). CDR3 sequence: CSARGQTLYGYTF. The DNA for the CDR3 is TGCAGTGCTAGAGGACAGACACTCTATGGCTACACCTTC.

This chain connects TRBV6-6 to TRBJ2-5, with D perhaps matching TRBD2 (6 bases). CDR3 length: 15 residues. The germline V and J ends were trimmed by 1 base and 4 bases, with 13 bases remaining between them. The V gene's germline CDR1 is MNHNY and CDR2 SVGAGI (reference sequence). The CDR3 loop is CASSYFAGSGETQYF. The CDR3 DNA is TGTGCCAGCAGTTACTTTGCGGGATCAGGAGAGACCCAGTACTTC.

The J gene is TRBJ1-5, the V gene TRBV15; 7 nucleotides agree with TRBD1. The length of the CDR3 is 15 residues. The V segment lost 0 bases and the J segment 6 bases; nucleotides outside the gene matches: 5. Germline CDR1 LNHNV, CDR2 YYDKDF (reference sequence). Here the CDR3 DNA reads TGTGCCACCAGCAGAGATTCGACAGGGACTCAGCCCCAGCATTTT. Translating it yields CATSRDSTGTQPQHF.

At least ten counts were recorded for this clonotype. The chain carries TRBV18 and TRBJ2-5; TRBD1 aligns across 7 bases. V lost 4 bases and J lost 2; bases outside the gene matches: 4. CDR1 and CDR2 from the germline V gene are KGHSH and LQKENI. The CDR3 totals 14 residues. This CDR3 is CASSLDRAQETQYF. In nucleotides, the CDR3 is TGTGCCAGCTCACTTGACAGGGCTCAAGAGACCCAGTACTTC.

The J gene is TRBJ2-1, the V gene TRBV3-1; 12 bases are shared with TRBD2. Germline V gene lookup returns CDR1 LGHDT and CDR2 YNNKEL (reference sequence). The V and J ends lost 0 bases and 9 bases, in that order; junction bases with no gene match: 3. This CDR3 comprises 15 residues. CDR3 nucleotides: TGTGCCAGCAGCCAAGAGTCTAGCGGGAGGGGTGAGCAGTTCTTC. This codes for CASSQESSGRGEQFF.

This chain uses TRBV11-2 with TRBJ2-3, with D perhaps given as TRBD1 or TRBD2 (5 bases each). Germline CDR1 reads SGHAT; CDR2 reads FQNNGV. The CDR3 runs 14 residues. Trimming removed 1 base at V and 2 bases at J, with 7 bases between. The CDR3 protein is CASSLAGHTDTQYF. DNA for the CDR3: TGTGCCAGCAGCTTAGCGGGGCACACAGATACGCAGTATTTT.

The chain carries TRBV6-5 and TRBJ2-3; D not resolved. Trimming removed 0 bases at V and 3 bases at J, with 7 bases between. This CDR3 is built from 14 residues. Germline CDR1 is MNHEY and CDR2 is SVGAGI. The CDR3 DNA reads TGTGCCAGCAGTTACTCGACCGTTACAGATACGCAGTATTTT. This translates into CASSYSTVTDTQYF.

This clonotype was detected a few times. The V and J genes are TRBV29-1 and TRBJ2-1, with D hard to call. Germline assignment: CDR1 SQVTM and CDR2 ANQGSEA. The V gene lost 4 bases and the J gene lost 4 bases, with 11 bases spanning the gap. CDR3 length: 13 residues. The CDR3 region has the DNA TGCAGCGTTGGTCTGGACGGGTACAATGAGCAGTTCTTC. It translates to CSVGLDGYNEQFF.

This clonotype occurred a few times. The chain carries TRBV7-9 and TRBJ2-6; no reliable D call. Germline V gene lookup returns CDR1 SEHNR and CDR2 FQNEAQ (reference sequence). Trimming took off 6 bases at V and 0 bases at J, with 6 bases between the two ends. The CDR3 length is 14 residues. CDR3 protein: CASSEISGANVLTF. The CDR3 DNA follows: TGTGCCAGCAGTGAAATCTCTGGGGCCAACGTCCTGACTTTC.

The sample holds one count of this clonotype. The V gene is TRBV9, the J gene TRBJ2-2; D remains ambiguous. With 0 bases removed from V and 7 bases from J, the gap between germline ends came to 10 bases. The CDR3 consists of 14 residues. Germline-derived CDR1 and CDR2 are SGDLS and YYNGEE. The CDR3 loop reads CASSVASRHGELFF. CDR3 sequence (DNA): TGTGCCAGCAGCGTAGCATCACGTCACGGGGAGCTGTTTTTT.

CDR3 DNA: TGCAGTGCTAGAGATCTAAAGCGGGAGGGGAACACCGGGGAGCTGTTTTTT. Encoded protein: CSARDLKREGNTGELFF. V is TRBV20-1 and J is TRBJ2-2; 10 nucleotides agree with TRBD2. The CDR3 length is 17 residues. Trimming cost V 0 bases and J 1 base; bases outside gene matches: 5. Germline lookup yields CDR1 DFQATT and CDR2 SNEGSKA (reference sequence).

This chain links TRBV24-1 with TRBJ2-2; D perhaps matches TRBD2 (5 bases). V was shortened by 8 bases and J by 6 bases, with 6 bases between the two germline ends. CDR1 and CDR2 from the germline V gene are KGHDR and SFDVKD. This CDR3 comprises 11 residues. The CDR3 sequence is CATMRAGELFF. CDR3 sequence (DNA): TGTGCCACCATGAGGGCCGGGGAGCTGTTTTTT.

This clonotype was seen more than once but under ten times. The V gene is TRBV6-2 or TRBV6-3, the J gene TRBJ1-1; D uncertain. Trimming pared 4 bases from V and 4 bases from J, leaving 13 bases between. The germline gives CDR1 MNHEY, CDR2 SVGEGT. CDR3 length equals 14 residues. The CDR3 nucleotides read TGTGCCAGCAGTTCTTATGGTTGGGGCACTGAAGCTTTCTTT. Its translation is CASSSYGWGTEAFF.

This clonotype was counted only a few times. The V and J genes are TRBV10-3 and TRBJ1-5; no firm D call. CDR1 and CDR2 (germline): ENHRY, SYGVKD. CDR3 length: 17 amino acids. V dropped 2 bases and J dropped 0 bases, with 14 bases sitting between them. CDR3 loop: CAISEVDAYYSNQPQHF. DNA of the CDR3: TGTGCCATCAGTGAGGTGGACGCCTACTATAGCAATCAGCCCCAGCATTTT.

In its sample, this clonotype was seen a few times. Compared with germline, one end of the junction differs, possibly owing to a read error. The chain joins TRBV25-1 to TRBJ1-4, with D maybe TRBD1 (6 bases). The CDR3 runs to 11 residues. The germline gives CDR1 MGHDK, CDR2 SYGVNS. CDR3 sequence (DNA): TGTGCCAGCAGCGTACAGGGTGATGTGGTTTTT. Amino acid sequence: CASSVQGDVVF.

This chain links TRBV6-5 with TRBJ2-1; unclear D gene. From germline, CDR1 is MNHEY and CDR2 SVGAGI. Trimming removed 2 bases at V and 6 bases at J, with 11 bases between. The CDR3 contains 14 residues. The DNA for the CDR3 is TGTGCCAGCAGTTACAGGACGGACCGCAATGAGCAGTTCTTC. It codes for CASSYRTDRNEQFF.

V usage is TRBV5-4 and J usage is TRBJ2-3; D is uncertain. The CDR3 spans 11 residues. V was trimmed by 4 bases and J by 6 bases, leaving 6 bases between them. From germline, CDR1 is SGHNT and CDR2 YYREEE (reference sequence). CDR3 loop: CASSKRDTQYF. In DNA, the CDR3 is TGTGCCAGCAGCAAGAGGGATACGCAGTATTTT.

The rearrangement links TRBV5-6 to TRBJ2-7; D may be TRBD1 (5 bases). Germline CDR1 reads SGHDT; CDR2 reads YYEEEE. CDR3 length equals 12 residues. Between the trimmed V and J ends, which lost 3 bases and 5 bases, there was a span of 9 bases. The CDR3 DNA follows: TGTGCCAGCAGCTGGGTCAGGGACGAGCAGTACTTC. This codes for CASSWVRDEQYF.

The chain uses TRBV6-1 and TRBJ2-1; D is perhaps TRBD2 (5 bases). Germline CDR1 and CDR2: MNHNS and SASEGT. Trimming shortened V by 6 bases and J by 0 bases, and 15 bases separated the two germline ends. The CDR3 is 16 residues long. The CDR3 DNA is TGTGCCAGCAGAGTTAACGGGGATCGCTCCTACAATGAGCAGTTCTTC. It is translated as CASRVNGDRSYNEQFF.

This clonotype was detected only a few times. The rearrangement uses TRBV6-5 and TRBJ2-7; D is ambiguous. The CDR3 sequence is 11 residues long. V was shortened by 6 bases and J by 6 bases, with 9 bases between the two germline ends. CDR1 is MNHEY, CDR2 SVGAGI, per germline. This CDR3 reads CASSRAGEQYF. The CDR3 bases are TGTGCCAGCAGCCGGGCCGGCGAGCAGTACTTC.

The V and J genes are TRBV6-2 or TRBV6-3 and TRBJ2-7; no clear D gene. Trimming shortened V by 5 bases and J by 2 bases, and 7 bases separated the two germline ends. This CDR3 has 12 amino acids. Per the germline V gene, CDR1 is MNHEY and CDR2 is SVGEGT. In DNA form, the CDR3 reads TGTGCCAGCAGTCGACAAGCCTACGAGCAGTACTTC. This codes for CASSRQAYEQYF.

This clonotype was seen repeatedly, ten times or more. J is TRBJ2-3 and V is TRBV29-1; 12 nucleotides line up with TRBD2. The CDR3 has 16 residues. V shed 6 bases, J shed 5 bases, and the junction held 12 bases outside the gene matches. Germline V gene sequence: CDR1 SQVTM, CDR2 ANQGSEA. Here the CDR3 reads CSVTLPSGGAEDTQYF. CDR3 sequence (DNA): TGCAGCGTCACTCTGCCTAGCGGGGGGGCCGAAGATACGCAGTATTTT.

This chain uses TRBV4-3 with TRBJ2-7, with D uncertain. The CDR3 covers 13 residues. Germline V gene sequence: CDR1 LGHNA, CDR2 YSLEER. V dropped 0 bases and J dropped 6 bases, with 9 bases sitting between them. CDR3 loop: CASSQDPRGEQYF. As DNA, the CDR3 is TGCGCCAGCAGCCAAGACCCGCGAGGCGAGCAGTACTTC.

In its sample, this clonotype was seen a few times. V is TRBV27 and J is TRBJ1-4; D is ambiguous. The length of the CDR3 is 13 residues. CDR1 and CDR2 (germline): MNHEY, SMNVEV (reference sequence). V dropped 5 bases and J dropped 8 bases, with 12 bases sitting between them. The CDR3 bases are TGTGCCAGCAGTACCCCATTCGGCGAAAAACTGTTTTTT. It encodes CASSTPFGEKLFF.

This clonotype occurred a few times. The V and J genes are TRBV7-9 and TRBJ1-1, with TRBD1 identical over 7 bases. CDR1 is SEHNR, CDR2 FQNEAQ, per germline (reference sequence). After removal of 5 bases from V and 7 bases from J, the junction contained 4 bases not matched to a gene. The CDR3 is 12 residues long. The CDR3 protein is CASSPYRGEAFF. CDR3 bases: TGTGCCAGCAGCCCTTACAGGGGTGAAGCTTTCTTT.